These T cell receptor beta chains were read from a single sample in a study of T-cell reconstitution after alpha-beta-depleted transplantation in children. A single record per CDR3 protein comes from TCRdb applying MiXCR to the PCR reads. The table has around 300,000 distinct CDR3 sequences, roughly 11% seen once. This specimen was peripheral blood, taken 180 days after TCRalphabeta/CD19-depleted stem cell transplant. Every receptor here comes from a male patient aged 2 to 10 who had a stem cell transplant for chronic granulomatous disease, so the T cells may come from the graft donor. The CDR3 runs from the conserved cysteine through the conserved F or W. The order of the fields is V gene, J gene, clone size, D gene, CDR3 DNA, CDR3 protein. The D gene is left open where the match is weak. The size field is filled for only some rows; it gives once, few, many or a size class.

V gene: TRBV29-1; J gene: TRBJ2-1; clone size: many; D gene: .; CDR3 DNA: TGCAGCGTCTGGGACACCGGGGGCTACAATGAGCAGTTCTTC; CDR3 protein: CSVWDTGGYNEQFF
V gene: TRBV10-3; J gene: TRBJ2-1; clone size: many; D gene: .; CDR3 DNA: TGTGCCATCAGTGTCCGGCGGACTCGGTACAATGAGCAGTTCTTC; CDR3 protein: CAISVRRTRYNEQFF
V gene: TRBV25-1; J gene: TRBJ2-5; clone size: many; D gene: .; CDR3 DNA: TGTGCCAGCAGTGGGAACGGAGACATAGTAACCCAGTACTTC; CDR3 protein: CASSGNGDIVTQYF
V gene: TRBV6-5; J gene: TRBJ2-7; clone size: many; D gene: TRBD1; CDR3 DNA: TGTGCCAGCAGTTACTTTGGGACAGCAACCTACGAGCAGTACTTC; CDR3 protein: CASSYFGTATYEQYF
V gene: TRBV29-1; J gene: TRBJ2-2; clone size: few; D gene: TRBD1; CDR3 DNA: TGCAGCGGGGGACAGGAGAACACCGGGGAGCTGTTTTTT; CDR3 protein: CSGGQENTGELFF
V gene: TRBV7-9; J gene: TRBJ2-7; clone size: .; D gene: .; CDR3 DNA: TGTGCCAGCAGCGACGGACAGTGGCGCTACGAGCAGTACTTC; CDR3 protein: CASSDGQWRYEQYF
V gene: TRBV4-3; J gene: TRBJ2-1; clone size: many; D gene: .; CDR3 DNA: TGCGCCAGCAGCCAAGAAGGTGCGGCCTCCTACAATGAGCAGTTCTTC; CDR3 protein: CASSQEGAASYNEQFF
V gene: TRBV4-1; J gene: TRBJ1-4; clone size: .; D gene: .; CDR3 DNA: TGCGCCAGCAGCCAAGCGCTCCCGGGACCTCTTAATGAAAAACTGTTTTTT; CDR3 protein: CASSQALPGPLNEKLFF
V gene: TRBV4-3; J gene: TRBJ1-6; clone size: many; D gene: .; CDR3 DNA: TGCGCCAGCAGCCAAGATGTGGCAGAAAATTCACCCCTCCACTTT; CDR3 protein: CASSQDVAENSPLHF
V gene: TRBV20-1; J gene: TRBJ2-7; clone size: few; D gene: .; CDR3 DNA: TGCAGTGCTAGAGACAGGGGAAAATACTACGAGCAGTACTTC; CDR3 protein: CSARDRGKYYEQYF
V gene: TRBV27; J gene: TRBJ1-1; clone size: many; D gene: .; CDR3 DNA: TGTGCCAGCAGTTTATCTCGGCAGGGGTTACCTGAAGCTTTCTTT; CDR3 protein: CASSLSRQGLPEAFF
V gene: TRBV20-1; J gene: TRBJ2-5; clone size: many; D gene: TRBD2; CDR3 DNA: TGCAGTGCCAGGACTAGCGGGAGAGGGGGTTCGGAAGAGACCCAGTACTTC; CDR3 protein: CSARTSGRGGSEETQYF
V gene: TRBV29-1; J gene: TRBJ2-5; clone size: many; D gene: .; CDR3 DNA: TGCAGCGTTCCCTGGCTTATCCGAGAGACCCAGTACTTC; CDR3 protein: CSVPWLIRETQYF
V gene: TRBV28; J gene: TRBJ2-5; clone size: many; D gene: TRBD2; CDR3 DNA: TGTGCCAGCGGGGAAGCGGGAGTCTTTAGGGAGACCCAGTACTTC; CDR3 protein: CASGEAGVFRETQYF
V gene: TRBV7-2; J gene: TRBJ2-7; clone size: many; D gene: TRBD1; CDR3 DNA: TGTGCCAGCAGCATAAGGGACAGGGGAACCTACGAGCAGTACTTC; CDR3 protein: CASSIRDRGTYEQYF
V gene: TRBV29-1; J gene: TRBJ2-3; clone size: many; D gene: TRBD2; CDR3 DNA: TGCAGCGTTGTTGGGACTAATACTAGCACAGATACGCAGTATTTT; CDR3 protein: CSVVGTNTSTDTQYF
V gene: TRBV12-3/TRBV12-4; J gene: TRBJ2-3; clone size: many; D gene: .; CDR3 DNA: TGTGCCAGCAGTCCCCTGGCAGATACGCAGTATTTT; CDR3 protein: CASSPLADTQYF
V gene: TRBV5-4; J gene: TRBJ1-1; clone size: .; D gene: .; CDR3 DNA: TGTGCCAGCAGCTTGTCGGGGAGCTCCCCGAGGGAAGCTTTCTTT; CDR3 protein: CASSLSGSSPREAFF
V gene: TRBV27; J gene: TRBJ2-7; clone size: many; D gene: .; CDR3 DNA: TGTGCCAGCAGTTTTCTCCGGTTCGGGACGGTACACTTC; CDR3 protein: CASSFLRFGTVHF
V gene: TRBV28; J gene: TRBJ1-5; clone size: many; D gene: .; CDR3 DNA: TGTGCCAGCAGAACCGAGACTGGGAATCAGCCCCAGCATTTT; CDR3 protein: CASRTETGNQPQHF
V gene: TRBV5-1; J gene: TRBJ2-3; clone size: many; D gene: .; CDR3 DNA: TGCGCCAGCAGAACGGACCAGGGCCTGGGCACAGATACGCAGTATTTT; CDR3 protein: CASRTDQGLGTDTQYF
V gene: TRBV7-2; J gene: TRBJ2-3; clone size: many; D gene: .; CDR3 DNA: TGTGCCAGCAGCGCCCGCTATGGCGGGAGCACAGATACGCAGTATTTT; CDR3 protein: CASSARYGGSTDTQYF
V gene: TRBV6-5; J gene: TRBJ2-3; clone size: .; D gene: .; CDR3 DNA: TGTGCCAGCAGTTACGGGCCAAAAGGTGGCACAGATACGCAGTATTTT; CDR3 protein: CASSYGPKGGTDTQYF
V gene: TRBV18; J gene: TRBJ2-7; clone size: many; D gene: .; CDR3 DNA: TGTGCCAGCTCACCATCAGGGTTCTACGAGCAGTACTTC; CDR3 protein: CASSPSGFYEQYF
V gene: TRBV4-1; J gene: TRBJ2-1; clone size: many; D gene: .; CDR3 DNA: TGCGCCAGCAGCCAAGATCCCAAGAGCTCCTACAATGAGCAGTTCTTC; CDR3 protein: CASSQDPKSSYNEQFF
V gene: TRBV5-1; J gene: TRBJ1-1; clone size: many; D gene: .; CDR3 DNA: TGCGCCAGCAGCTCCTCGACAGCGATCACTGAAGCTTTCTTT; CDR3 protein: CASSSSTAITEAFF
V gene: TRBV28; J gene: TRBJ2-5; clone size: many; D gene: .; CDR3 DNA: TGTGCCAGCAGTTCCGCCTGGGGGCGGACCCAAGAGACCCAGTACTTC; CDR3 protein: CASSSAWGRTQETQYF
V gene: TRBV7-6; J gene: TRBJ2-3; clone size: many; D gene: .; CDR3 DNA: TGTGCCAGCAGCCATTTCGGAGGGCCCCCAGATACGCAGTATTTT; CDR3 protein: CASSHFGGPPDTQYF
V gene: TRBV4-2; J gene: TRBJ2-2; clone size: many; D gene: .; CDR3 DNA: TGTGCCAGCAGCCGTCTTCCTGGCGGCACCGGGGAGCTGTTTTTT; CDR3 protein: CASSRLPGGTGELFF
V gene: TRBV29-1; J gene: TRBJ2-1; clone size: many; D gene: TRBD2; CDR3 DNA: TGCAGCGCTGTCCCGACTAGCGGGAGGACTGAGCAGTTCTTC; CDR3 protein: CSAVPTSGRTEQFF
V gene: TRBV12-3/TRBV12-4; J gene: TRBJ1-3; clone size: many; D gene: .; CDR3 DNA: TGTGCCAGCAGTTTCTGGGGGCGGGCAGGAAACACCATATATTTT; CDR3 protein: CASSFWGRAGNTIYF
V gene: TRBV5-5; J gene: TRBJ2-3; clone size: many; D gene: .; CDR3 DNA: TGTGCCAGCAGCTTGCCCGGGGTGGGCACAGATACGCAGTATTTT; CDR3 protein: CASSLPGVGTDTQYF
V gene: TRBV5-1; J gene: TRBJ2-3; clone size: many; D gene: .; CDR3 DNA: TGCGCCAGCAGCTTGGTCGGGATCCTCACAGATACGCAGTATTTT; CDR3 protein: CASSLVGILTDTQYF
V gene: TRBV28; J gene: TRBJ2-2; clone size: many; D gene: .; CDR3 DNA: TGTGCCAGCAGTCCCCGACGCCCTAGTGGGACCGGGGAGCTGTTTTTT; CDR3 protein: CASSPRRPSGTGELFF
V gene: TRBV5-1; J gene: TRBJ2-7; clone size: .; D gene: .; CDR3 DNA: TGCGCCAGCAGCTGGGGGGAAACAGGGAACGAGCAGTACTTC; CDR3 protein: CASSWGETGNEQYF
V gene: TRBV12-3/TRBV12-4; J gene: TRBJ2-2; clone size: many; D gene: .; CDR3 DNA: TGTGCCAGCAGTTTCTCTCGGCCGAACACCGGGGAGCTGTTTTTT; CDR3 protein: CASSFSRPNTGELFF
V gene: TRBV12-3/TRBV12-4; J gene: TRBJ2-7; clone size: many; D gene: .; CDR3 DNA: TGTGCCAGCAGGCGGGACAGATCCTCCTACGAGCAGTACTTC; CDR3 protein: CASRRDRSSYEQYF
V gene: TRBV29-1; J gene: TRBJ2-1; clone size: many; D gene: .; CDR3 DNA: TGCAGTATCGGAGGGCGATCGAACAATGAGCAGTTCTTC; CDR3 protein: CSIGGRSNNEQFF
V gene: TRBV7-6; J gene: TRBJ2-5; clone size: many; D gene: .; CDR3 DNA: TGTGCCAGCAGCCAGGGTGGACAGTACCAAGAGACCCAGTACTTC; CDR3 protein: CASSQGGQYQETQYF
V gene: TRBV28; J gene: TRBJ1-5; clone size: many; D gene: .; CDR3 DNA: TGTGCCAGCAGTATAATGGGGCAGGGCCACAATCAGCCCCAGCATTTT; CDR3 protein: CASSIMGQGHNQPQHF
V gene: TRBV20-1; J gene: TRBJ1-2; clone size: many; D gene: TRBD1; CDR3 DNA: TGCAGTGCCATAAGGGGGCGCAACTATGGCTACACCTTC; CDR3 protein: CSAIRGRNYGYTF
V gene: TRBV12-3/TRBV12-4; J gene: TRBJ1-6; clone size: many; D gene: .; CDR3 DNA: TGTGCCAGCAGTTTAGGACAAGCACCCCTCCACTTT; CDR3 protein: CASSLGQAPLHF
V gene: TRBV4-1; J gene: TRBJ2-1; clone size: many; D gene: TRBD1; CDR3 DNA: TGCGCCAGCAGATGGACAGGGGCTAATGAGCAGTTCTTC; CDR3 protein: CASRWTGANEQFF
V gene: TRBV19; J gene: TRBJ1-5; clone size: few; D gene: .; CDR3 DNA: TGTGCCAGTAGTGCCTCTCGAGGTCAGCCCCAGCATTTT; CDR3 protein: CASSASRGQPQHF